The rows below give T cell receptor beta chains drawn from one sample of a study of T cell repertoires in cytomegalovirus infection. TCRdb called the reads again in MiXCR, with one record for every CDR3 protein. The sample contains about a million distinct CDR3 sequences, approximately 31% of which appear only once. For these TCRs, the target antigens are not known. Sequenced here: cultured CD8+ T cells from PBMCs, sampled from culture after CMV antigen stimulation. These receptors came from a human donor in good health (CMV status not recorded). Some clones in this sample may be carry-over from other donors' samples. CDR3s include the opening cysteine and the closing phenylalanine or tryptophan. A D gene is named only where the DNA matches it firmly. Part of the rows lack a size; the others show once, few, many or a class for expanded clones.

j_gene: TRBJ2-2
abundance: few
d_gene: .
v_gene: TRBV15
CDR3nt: TGTGCCACCAGCAGAGATCTTTCCGGGACCGGGGAGCTGTTTTTT
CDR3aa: CATSRDLSGTGELFF

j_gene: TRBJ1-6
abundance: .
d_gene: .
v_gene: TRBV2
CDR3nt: TGTGCCAGCTCAGGCAGGGCGGGCTCCTATAATTCACCCCTCCACTTT
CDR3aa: CASSGRAGSYNSPLHF

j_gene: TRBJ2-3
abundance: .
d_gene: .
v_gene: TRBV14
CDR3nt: TGTGCCAGCAGCCAAGATAACTGGCGGCTTCTTTCTAGCACAGATACGCAGTATTTT
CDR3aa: CASSQDNWRLLSSTDTQYF

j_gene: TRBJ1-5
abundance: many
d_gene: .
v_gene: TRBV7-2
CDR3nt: TGTGCCAGCAGCTTAGGGACGGGGCCCCAGCATTTT
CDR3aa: CASSLGTGPQHF

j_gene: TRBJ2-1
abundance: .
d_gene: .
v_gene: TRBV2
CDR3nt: TGTGCCAGCCGGGACTCCCCGGGCAATGAGCAGTTCTTC
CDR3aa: CASRDSPGNEQFF

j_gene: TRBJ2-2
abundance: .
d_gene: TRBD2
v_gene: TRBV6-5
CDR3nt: TGTGCCAGCAGTCCCACTAGCGGGGGCGGGACCGGGGAGCTGTTTTTT
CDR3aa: CASSPTSGGGTGELFF

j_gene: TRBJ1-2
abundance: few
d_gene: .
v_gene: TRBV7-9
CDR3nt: TGTGCCAGCACCTCCGGGTCACCCTATGGCTACACCTTC
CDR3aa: CASTSGSPYGYTF

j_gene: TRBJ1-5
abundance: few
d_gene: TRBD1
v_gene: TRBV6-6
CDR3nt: TGTGCCAGCAGTTACCCGGAGACAGGGTTTAATCAGCCCCAGCATTTT
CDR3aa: CASSYPETGFNQPQHF

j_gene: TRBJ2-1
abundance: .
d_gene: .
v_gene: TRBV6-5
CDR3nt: TGTGCCAGCAGTCACGGGCTAGCAGTTGGCAATGAGCAGTTCTTC
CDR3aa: CASSHGLAVGNEQFF

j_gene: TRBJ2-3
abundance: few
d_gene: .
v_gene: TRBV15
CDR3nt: TGTGCCACCAGCAGAGGGTACGGGGCCCGAGATACGCAGTATTTT
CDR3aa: CATSRGYGARDTQYF

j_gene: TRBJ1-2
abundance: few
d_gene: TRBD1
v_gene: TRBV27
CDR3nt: TGTGCCAGCAGTTTTAGCGACAGGGCCCGCTATGGCTACACCTTC
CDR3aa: CASSFSDRARYGYTF

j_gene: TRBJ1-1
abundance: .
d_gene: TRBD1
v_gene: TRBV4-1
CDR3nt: TGCGCCAGCAGCCAAGAGGGACAGTACACTGAAGCTTTCTTT
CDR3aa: CASSQEGQYTEAFF

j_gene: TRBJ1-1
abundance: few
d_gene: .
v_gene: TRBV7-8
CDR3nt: TGTGCCAGCAGCACAGGACTAATGAACACTGAAGCTTTCTTT
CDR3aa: CASSTGLMNTEAFF

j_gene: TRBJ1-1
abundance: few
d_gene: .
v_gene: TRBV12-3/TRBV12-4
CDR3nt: TGTGCCAGCAGTCAATCCTATCTGAACACTGAAGCTTTCTTT
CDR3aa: CASSQSYLNTEAFF

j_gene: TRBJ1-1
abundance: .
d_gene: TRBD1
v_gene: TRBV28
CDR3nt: TGTGTCAGCAGTCAAGACAGGGGATCGAACACTGAAGCTTTCTTT
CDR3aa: CVSSQDRGSNTEAFF

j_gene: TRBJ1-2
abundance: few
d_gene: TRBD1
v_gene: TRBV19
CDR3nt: TGTGCCAGTAGGGGAGACAGGGTCTACGGCTACACCTTC
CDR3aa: CASRGDRVYGYTF

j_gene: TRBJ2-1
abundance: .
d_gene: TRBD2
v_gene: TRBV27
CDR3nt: TGTGCCAGCAGTCCTTTTGCGGGGGGCTACAATGAGCAGTTCTTC
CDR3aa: CASSPFAGGYNEQFF

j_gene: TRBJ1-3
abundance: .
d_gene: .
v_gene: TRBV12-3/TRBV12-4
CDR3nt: TGTGCCAGCAGGCACGGGGTGGTGGGAAACACCATATATTTT
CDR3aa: CASRHGVVGNTIYF

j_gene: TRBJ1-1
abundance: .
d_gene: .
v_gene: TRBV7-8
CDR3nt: TGTGCCAGCAGCCTGACCGACTCCCGAGGAGCTTTCTTT
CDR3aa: CASSLTDSRGAFF

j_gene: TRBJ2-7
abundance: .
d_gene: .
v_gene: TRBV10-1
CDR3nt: TGCGCCAGCAGTGAGTCCAGGGGAGGAGGTCTGTACTTC
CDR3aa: CASSESRGGGLYF

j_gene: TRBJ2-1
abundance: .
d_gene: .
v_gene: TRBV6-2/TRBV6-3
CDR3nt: TGTGCCAGCAGTTTGGAGGGGTTCGGGTCGTACAATGAGCAGTTCTTC
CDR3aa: CASSLEGFGSYNEQFF

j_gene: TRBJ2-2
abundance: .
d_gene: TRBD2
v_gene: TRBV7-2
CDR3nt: TGTGCCAGCAGCTTAGGAGGGAGAGGGATCCTAGCGGGGAACACCGGGGAGCTGTTTTTT
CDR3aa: CASSLGGRGILAGNTGELFF

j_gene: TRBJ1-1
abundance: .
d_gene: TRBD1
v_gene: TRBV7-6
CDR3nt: TGTGCCAGCAGCTTAACAGGGGGATCTGAAGCTTTCTTT
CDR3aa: CASSLTGGSEAFF

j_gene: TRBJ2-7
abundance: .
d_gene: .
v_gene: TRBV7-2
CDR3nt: TGTGCCAGCAGCCCCCGGGCCGACGGTCCCTACGAGCAGTACTTC
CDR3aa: CASSPRADGPYEQYF

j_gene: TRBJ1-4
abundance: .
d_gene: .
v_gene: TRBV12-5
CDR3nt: TGTGCTAGTGGTTTCCACAAATCAGGGGATTCAGGTGAAAAACTGTTTTTT
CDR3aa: CASGFHKSGDSGEKLFF

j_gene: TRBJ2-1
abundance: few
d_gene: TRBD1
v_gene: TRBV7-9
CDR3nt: TGTGCCAGCAACGAAGGGACAGGTGGTGAGCAGTTCTTC
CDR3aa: CASNEGTGGEQFF

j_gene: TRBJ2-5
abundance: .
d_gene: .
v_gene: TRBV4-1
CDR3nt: TGCGCCAGCAGCCAAGTAGGCAGGCGAGTGGAGACCCAGTACTTC
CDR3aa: CASSQVGRRVETQYF

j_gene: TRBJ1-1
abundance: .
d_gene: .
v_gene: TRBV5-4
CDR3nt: TGTGCCAGCAGCGACCCCGGGGGAAACTACGAAGCTTTCTTT
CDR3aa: CASSDPGGNYEAFF

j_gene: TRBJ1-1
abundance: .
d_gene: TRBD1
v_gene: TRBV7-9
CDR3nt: TGTGCCAGCAGACCTGACCACAGGGGCACTGAAGCTTTCTTT
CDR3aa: CASRPDHRGTEAFF

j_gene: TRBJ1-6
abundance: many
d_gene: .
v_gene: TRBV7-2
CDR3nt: TGTGCCAGCAGCTTAATGGCAGACTATAATTCACCCCTCCACTTT
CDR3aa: CASSLMADYNSPLHF

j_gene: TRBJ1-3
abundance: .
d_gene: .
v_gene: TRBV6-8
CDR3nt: TGTGCCAGCAACACAGGGATCGGAAACACCATATATTTT
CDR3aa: CASNTGIGNTIYF

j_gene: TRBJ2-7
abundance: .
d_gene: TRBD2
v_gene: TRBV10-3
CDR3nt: TGTGCCATCAGGATTGGACTAGCGGATTCCTACGAGCAGTACTTC
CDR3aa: CAIRIGLADSYEQYF

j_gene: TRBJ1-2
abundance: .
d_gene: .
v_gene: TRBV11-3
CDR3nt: TGTGCCAGCAGCCCCCCCGGGTCTCCTCCTGGCTACACCTTC
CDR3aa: CASSPPGSPPGYTF

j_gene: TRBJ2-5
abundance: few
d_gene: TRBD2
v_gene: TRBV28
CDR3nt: TGTGCCAGCAGTCTATTAGCGGGGCGCCATCCGACCCAGTACTTC
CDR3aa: CASSLLAGRHPTQYF

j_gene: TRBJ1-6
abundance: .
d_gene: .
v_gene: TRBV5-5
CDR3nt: TGTGCCAGCAGCTTTGGGACTGGGATCTATAATTCACCCCTCCACTTT
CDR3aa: CASSFGTGIYNSPLHF

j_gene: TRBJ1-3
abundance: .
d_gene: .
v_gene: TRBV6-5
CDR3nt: TGTGCCAGCAGTGGAAAGGAACACAGCTCTGGAAACACCATATATTTT
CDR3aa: CASSGKEHSSGNTIYF

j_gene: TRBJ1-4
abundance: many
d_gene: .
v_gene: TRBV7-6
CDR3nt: TGTGCCAGCAGCCCGGAGCCCGAGCCTCTATTTGAAAAACTGTTTTTT
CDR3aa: CASSPEPEPLFEKLFF

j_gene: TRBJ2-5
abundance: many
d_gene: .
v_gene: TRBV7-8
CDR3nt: TGTGCCAGCAGCCCACAACTAAAAGAGACCCAGTACTTC
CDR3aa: CASSPQLKETQYF

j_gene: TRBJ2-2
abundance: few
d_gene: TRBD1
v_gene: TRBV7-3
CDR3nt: TGTGCCAGCGGACGGCCGGGACAGGGGGCGACCGGGGAGCTGTTTTTT
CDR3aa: CASGRPGQGATGELFF

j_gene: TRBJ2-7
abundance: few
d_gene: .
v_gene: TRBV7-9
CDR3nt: TGTGCCAGCAGTCACCTCCAGGGCCCCTACGAGCAGTACTTC
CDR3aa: CASSHLQGPYEQYF

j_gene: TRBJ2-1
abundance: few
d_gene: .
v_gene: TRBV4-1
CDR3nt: TGCGCCAGCAGCCAAGAATGGGTCCGCCACAATGAGCAGTTCTTC
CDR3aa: CASSQEWVRHNEQFF

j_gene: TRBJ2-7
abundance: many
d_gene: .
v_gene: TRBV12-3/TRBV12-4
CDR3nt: TGTGCCAGCAGTTTCTCGTTAAGCTCCTACGAGCAGTACTTC
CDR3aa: CASSFSLSSYEQYF

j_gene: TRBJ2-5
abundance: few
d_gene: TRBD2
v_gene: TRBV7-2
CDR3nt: TGTGCCAGCAGCTTAGGCGAGACTAGCTGGGAGACCCAGTACTTC
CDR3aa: CASSLGETSWETQYF

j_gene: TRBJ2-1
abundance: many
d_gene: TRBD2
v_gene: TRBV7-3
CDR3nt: TGTGCCAGCAGCTTAGCGGGGGGGACCTACAATGAGCAGTTCTTC
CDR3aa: CASSLAGGTYNEQFF

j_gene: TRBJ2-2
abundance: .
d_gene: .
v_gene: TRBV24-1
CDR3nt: TGTGCCACCAGTGAGTCGGGGGGCGACGGGGAGCTGTTTTTT
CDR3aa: CATSESGGDGELFF

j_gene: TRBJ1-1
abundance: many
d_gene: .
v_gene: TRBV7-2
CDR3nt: TGTGCCAGCAGCTTAGGGGGGGGGGGGATGACTGAAGCTTTCTTT
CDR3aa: CASSLGGGGMTEAFF

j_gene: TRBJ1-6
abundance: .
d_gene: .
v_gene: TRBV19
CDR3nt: TGTGCCAGTAGAAGGGAGAATTCACCCCTCCACTTT
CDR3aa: CASRRENSPLHF

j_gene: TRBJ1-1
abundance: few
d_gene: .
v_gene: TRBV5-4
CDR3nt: TGTGCCAGCAGCGTCGAGAGCACTGAAGCTTTCTTT
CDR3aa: CASSVESTEAFF

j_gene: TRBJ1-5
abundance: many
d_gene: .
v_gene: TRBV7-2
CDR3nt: TGTGCCAGCAGCGTGGGGGGGCAGGGGTTTCAGCCCCAGCATTTT
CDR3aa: CASSVGGQGFQPQHF

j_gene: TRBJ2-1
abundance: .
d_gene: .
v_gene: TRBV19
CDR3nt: TGTGCCAGTAGTATAGTGGGCACTCGGTATGAGCAGTTCTTC
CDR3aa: CASSIVGTRYEQFF

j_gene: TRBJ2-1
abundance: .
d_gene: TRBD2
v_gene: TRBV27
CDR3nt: TGTGCCAGCAGTTCACCGACCCCTGGACTAGAGTACAATGAGCAGTTCTTC
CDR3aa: CASSSPTPGLEYNEQFF

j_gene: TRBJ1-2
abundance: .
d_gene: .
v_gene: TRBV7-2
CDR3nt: TGTGCCAGCAGCTCAGCGGGGGGCAGGGGCGTACCGACCCTATGGGGCTACACCTTC
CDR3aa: CASSSAGGRGVPTLWGYTF

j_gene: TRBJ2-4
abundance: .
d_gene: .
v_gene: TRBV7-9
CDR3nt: TGTGCCAGCAGCCCTAGAGGGGAGGCCAAAAACATTCAGTACTTC
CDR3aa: CASSPRGEAKNIQYF